The 30 T cell receptor beta chains below come from one sample, sequenced in a study of shared clonotypes between healthy human individuals. Here immunoSEQ multiplex PCR was the method, and the copy in TCRdb shows in-frame clones only, minus some. The sample shows about 2.5 million clones, 85% to 95% of them seen only once. The sample was naive CD4+ T cells from PBMCs. The subset is: CD45RA+ positively selected. These receptor sequences come from a man younger than 35 in good health. Some clones in this sample may be carry-over from other donors' samples.

The chain couples TRBV5-1 to TRBJ1-2; 8 bases match TRBD1. The CDR3 extends over 16 amino acids. Looked up from germline, CDR1 is SGHRS and CDR2 is YFSETQ. V was clipped by 4 bases and J by 8 bases; unmatched bases: 16. DNA for the CDR3: TGCGCCAGCAGCCCGGGAGTGGGGCAGGGGGCCGGAGGCTACACCTTC. Protein product: CASSPGVGQGAGGYTF.

A single count supports this clone. The chain's CDR3 is CASSQRASGNTIYF. The CDR3 coding sequence is TGTGCCAGCAGCCAAAGAGCCTCTGGAAACACCATATATTTT. This chain connects TRBV7-8 to TRBJ1-3, with D uncertain. V lost 5 bases to trimming and J lost 0 bases, with 8 bases between them. CDR1 and CDR2 from the germline V gene are SGHVS and FQNEAQ. The CDR3 totals 14 residues.

The rearrangement links TRBV6-6 to TRBJ1-2, with 8 bases fitting TRBD1. Trimming removed 4 bases from V and 8 bases from J; junction bases left unmatched: 9. CDR1 and CDR2 from the germline V gene are MNHNY and SVGAGI (reference sequence). This CDR3 has 14 amino acids. In DNA form, the CDR3 reads TGTGCCAGCAGTTCTACCGGGACAGGTAGCGGCTACACCTTC. Protein product: CASSSTGTGSGYTF.

The chain recombines TRBV2 with TRBJ1-5; no firm D call. Trimming pared 6 bases from V and 5 bases from J, leaving 11 bases between. Looked up from germline, CDR1 is SNHLY and CDR2 is FYNNEI. The CDR3 contains 13 residues. The CDR3 here is CASRISPDQPQHF. CDR3 DNA sequence: TGTGCCAGCAGAATCTCCCCAGATCAGCCCCAGCATTTT.

The gene calls are TRBV7-3 and TRBJ2-1; unclear D gene. This CDR3 has 16 residues. Trimming shortened V by 1 base and J by 2 bases, and 12 bases separated the two germline ends. The germline CDR1 and CDR2 sequences are SGHTA and FQGTGA. CDR3 region: CASSLRPSNTYNEQFF. DNA of the CDR3: TGTGCCAGCAGCTTAAGGCCGTCGAATACCTACAATGAGCAGTTCTTC.

This chain joins TRBV18 and TRBJ2-3; 10 bases map to TRBD1. From germline, CDR1 is KGHSH and CDR2 LQKENI. The trim removed 8 bases at V and 0 bases at J, leaving 17 bases unmatched. This CDR3 is 19 amino acids long. CDR3 sequence (DNA): TGTGCCAGCCGTCCGGGACAGGGGTTCCGGCGGGTCAGCACAGATACGCAGTATTTT. Protein: CASRPGQGFRRVSTDTQYF. The complete variable domain, with remaining parts taken from reference TRBV18 and TRBJ2-3, reads NAGVMQNPRHLVRRRGQEARLRCSPMKGHSHVYWYRQLPEEGLKFMVYLQKENIIDESGMPKERFSAEFPKEGPSILRIQQVVRGDSAAYFCASRPGQGFRRVSTDTQYFGPGTRLTVL.

Here the CDR3 reads CASSPVGAGGNGELFF. In nucleotides, the CDR3 is TGTGCCAGCAGCCCCGTCGGGGCGGGGGGAAATGGGGAGCTGTTTTTT. The chain combines TRBV11-2 with TRBJ2-2; TRBD2 matches at 8 bases. Germline V lookup: CDR1 SGHAT, CDR2 FQNNGV. This CDR3 has 16 residues. The ends lost 5 bases at V and 8 bases at J; junction bases unmatched: 13.

The rearrangement joins TRBV27 to TRBJ2-3; 9 bases map to TRBD2. There are 16 residues in the CDR3. Germline values: CDR1 MNHEY, CDR2 SMNVEV (reference sequence). V shed 5 bases and J 3 bases; nucleotides not matched to a gene: 9. CDR3 sequence reads: CASSESAGGRTDTQYF. In DNA form, the CDR3 reads TGTGCCAGCAGTGAATCGGCGGGAGGGCGGACAGATACGCAGTATTTT.

This clone was observed once. V and J are TRBV7-3 and TRBJ1-2, with D perhaps TRBD1 (5 bases). V lost 5 bases, J lost 8 bases, and 27 bases lay in between. This CDR3 is built from 17 residues. The germline V gene encodes CDR1 SGHTA and CDR2 FQGTGA. As DNA, the CDR3 is TGTGCCAGCAGCCCCCAGGGCGGGGTGGGCAGCCAAGTGGGCTACACCTTC. Its protein is CASSPQGGVGSQVGYTF.

The chain recombines TRBV25-1 with TRBJ1-1; D gene uncertain. V was clipped by 3 bases and J by 5 bases, with 13 bases between them. This CDR3 has 14 residues. CDR1 and CDR2 (germline): MGHDK, SYGVNS. In DNA, the CDR3 is TGTGCCAGCAGTGACGGGTCCGGGAGAACTGAAGCTTTCTTT. Its translation: CASSDGSGRTEAFF.

The genes are TRBV7-7 and TRBJ2-1; D unclear. V lost 1 base and J 0 bases, leaving 7 bases between the germline ends. The CDR3 is made up of 15 amino acids. Germline CDR1 and CDR2: SSHAT and FNYEAQ (reference sequence). In nucleotides, the CDR3 is TGTGCCAGCAGCTTAGACCGAAGCTCCTACAATGAGCAGTTCTTC. Its translation is CASSLDRSSYNEQFF.

This rearrangement joins TRBV19 to TRBJ2-7; D not resolved. CDR1 is LNHDA and CDR2 is SQIVND in the germline V gene (reference sequence). V was trimmed by 3 bases and J by 0 bases, leaving 12 bases between them. CDR3 length: 15 amino acids. The DNA of the CDR3 is TGTGCCAGTAGTATTAAGGTTTACCCCTCCTACGAGCAGTACTTC. As protein: CASSIKVYPSYEQYF.

The chain has TRBV28 and TRBJ2-7, with D possibly matching TRBD2 (6 bases). The ends were cut back, 2 bases at V and 3 bases at J, with 17 bases in the middle. The CDR3 covers 16 residues. Germline assignment: CDR1 MDHEN and CDR2 SYDVKM. The CDR3 DNA reads TGTGCCAGCAGTTTAGGAGGGAGTTTGGTTCGCTACGAGCAGTACTTC. It yields the protein CASSLGGSLVRYEQYF.

The chain employs TRBV2 and TRBJ1-1, with 7 bases aligning to TRBD1. Germline CDR1 SNHLY, CDR2 FYNNEI. The CDR3 has 15 residues. V lost 8 bases to trimming and J lost 8 bases; unmatched junction nucleotides: 17. CDR3 in amino acids: CASGDLQGVRLEAFF. The CDR3 region has the DNA TGTGCCAGCGGGGACCTGCAGGGGGTTCGTTTGGAAGCTTTCTTT.

The chain recombines TRBV25-1 with TRBJ2-1, with 10 bases matching TRBD2. The CDR3 totals 16 residues. The J segment lost 0 bases and the V segment lost 6 bases, leaving 5 bases of the junction unmatched. CDR1 and CDR2 from the germline V gene are MGHDK and SYGVNS. The CDR3: CASSRLAGVSYNEQFF. CDR3 in DNA: TGTGCCAGCAGCCGACTAGCGGGCGTCTCCTACAATGAGCAGTTCTTC.

The chain recombines TRBV29-1 with TRBJ2-3, with a weak D call TRBD2 (6 bases). Trimming removed 5 bases from V and 5 bases from J, with 17 bases in between. CDR3 size: 14 residues. The germline V gene encodes CDR1 SQVTM and CDR2 ANQGSEA. For the CDR3, the DNA is TGCAGCGTTCGTACTAGCTCTATGGGAGATACGCAGTATTTT. Translation: CSVRTSSMGDTQYF.

The chain links TRBV7-9 to TRBJ1-2; D perhaps matches TRBD1 (6 bases). The V end was cut by 5 bases, the J end by 7 bases, with 17 bases between. From germline, CDR1 is SEHNR and CDR2 FQNEAQ (reference sequence). The CDR3 is 14 amino acids. In DNA, the CDR3 is TGTGCCAGCAGCCCTCGGACAGACTTGGGTGGCTACACCTTC. Translated, it gives CASSPRTDLGGYTF.

This chain links TRBV6-1 with TRBJ1-3; D might be TRBD1 (6 bases). The CDR3 consists of 14 residues. Trimming stripped 6 bases from V and 0 bases from J, with 9 bases between. Germline assignment: CDR1 MNHNS and CDR2 SASEGT. The CDR3 coding sequence is TGTGCCAGCAGAGCGACAGGCTCTGGAAACACCATATATTTT. Its protein product is CASRATGSGNTIYF.

This chain joins TRBV5-1 and TRBJ2-3; D gene uncertain. This CDR3 comprises 16 residues. The V and J ends lost 4 bases and 1 base respectively, with 16 bases between them. Germline CDR1 and CDR2: SGHRS and YFSETQ. The CDR3 loop reads CASSPGFIVGTDTQYF. In DNA form, the CDR3 reads TGCGCCAGCAGCCCCGGATTTATCGTCGGCACAGATACGCAGTATTTT.

As for this clone: Other nucleotide sequences in the sample specify the same CDR3. The chain couples TRBV7-7 to TRBJ2-5; D gene unclear. The CDR3 is 13 amino acids. Looked up from germline, CDR1 is SSHAT and CDR2 is FNYEAQ (reference sequence). V lost 3 bases and J 1 base, leaving 6 bases between the germline ends. CDR3 protein: CASSLGPQETQYF. The CDR3, as DNA: TGTGCCAGCAGCTTGGGCCCCCAAGAGACCCAGTACTTC.

The chain carries TRBV6-1 and TRBJ2-3; no firm D call. V was trimmed by 8 bases and J by 0 bases, leaving 6 bases between them. The germline V gene has CDR1 MNHNS and CDR2 SASEGT. The CDR3 is 12 amino acids. The CDR3 reads CASRSSTDTQYF. CDR3 sequence (DNA): TGTGCCAGCCGGTCTAGCACAGATACGCAGTATTTT.

This clone was counted only a few times. This sample includes further DNA sequences coding for the same CDR3. The gene calls are TRBV5-1 and TRBJ1-5, with 8 bases fitting TRBD1. The ends lost 4 bases at V and 2 bases at J; junction bases unmatched: 2. Germline V lookup: CDR1 SGHRS, CDR2 YFSETQ. The CDR3 extends over 14 amino acids. This CDR3 reads CASSPGQGNQPQHF. The CDR3 DNA sequence: TGCGCCAGCAGCCCGGGACAGGGCAATCAGCCCCAGCATTTT. The variable domain in full, with the rest retrieved from reference TRBV5-1 and TRBJ1-5, is KAGVTQTPRYLIKTRGQQVTLSCSPISGHRSVSWYQQTPGQGLQFLFEYFSETQRNKGNFPGRFSGRQFSNSRSEMNVSTLELGDSALYLCASSPGQGNQPQHFGDGTRLSIL.

Points on this clone: Other DNA sequences within the sample encode an identical CDR3. The chain recombines TRBV11-2 with TRBJ2-5, with D possibly matching TRBD1 (5 bases). Trimming took 2 bases from V and 0 from J, leaving 10 bases between them. The length of the CDR3 is 15 residues. Germline assignment: CDR1 SGHAT and CDR2 FQNNGV. This CDR3 reads CASSLWTPYQETQYF. The CDR3 nucleotides are TGTGCCAGCAGCTTATGGACACCGTACCAAGAGACCCAGTACTTC.

V and J are TRBV5-1 and TRBJ2-1, with D perhaps matching TRBD2 (7 bases). CDR3 length equals 16 residues. Germline V CDR1 and CDR2: SGHRS, YFSETQ. V was clipped by 4 bases and J by 4 bases, with 18 bases between them. CDR3 sequence reads: CASSPLEGGVYNEQFF. The CDR3 region has the DNA TGCGCCAGCAGCCCCTTGGAGGGGGGGGTTTACAATGAGCAGTTCTTC. Together with reference TRBV5-1 and TRBJ2-1, the CDR3 gives the full variable domain: KAGVTQTPRYLIKTRGQQVTLSCSPISGHRSVSWYQQTPGQGLQFLFEYFSETQRNKGNFPGRFSGRQFSNSRSEMNVSTLELGDSALYLCASSPLEGGVYNEQFFGPGTRLTVL.

The chain has TRBV19 and TRBJ1-4; TRBD1 matches 8 bases. V dropped 2 bases and J dropped 6; count of bases not matched to a gene: 11. This CDR3 is 17 amino acids long. Germline V gives CDR1 LNHDA, CDR2 SQIVND (reference sequence). CDR3 nucleotides: TGTGCCAGTAGTATATTGAGGGCCGGGACAGGAGATGAAAAACTGTTTTTT. Translated, it gives CASSILRAGTGDEKLFF.

The chain couples TRBV11-2 to TRBJ2-4; 7 bases map to TRBD1. The CDR3 loop spans 17 amino acids. CDR1 is SGHAT and CDR2 is FQNNGV in the germline V gene. V lost 5 bases, J lost 0 bases, and 10 bases stayed unmatched. CDR3 loop: CASSIVTGAGAKNIQYF. CDR3 sequence (DNA): TGTGCCAGCAGCATAGTTACAGGGGCGGGAGCCAAAAACATTCAGTACTTC.

The chain carries TRBV15 and TRBJ2-1; 8 nucleotides line up with TRBD2. With 4 bases clipped from V and 7 bases from J, the junction kept 6 bases outside the gene matches. The CDR3 loop spans 14 amino acids. Germline V gives CDR1 LNHNV, CDR2 YYDKDF (reference sequence). CDR3 DNA sequence: TGTGCCACCAGCACCCGGGAGGGGTTGAATGAGCAGTTCTTC. Its protein product is CATSTREGLNEQFF. Complete variable domain (other parts from reference TRBV15 and TRBJ2-1): DAMVIQNPRYQVTQFGKPVTLSCSQTLNHNVMYWYQQKSSQAPKLLFHYYDKDFNNEADTPDNFQSRRPNTSFCFLDIRSPGLGDTAMYLCATSTREGLNEQFFGPGTRLTVL.

The chain uses TRBV9 and TRBJ2-4; possibly TRBD2 for D (6 bases). Deletions cut 3 bases from V and 1 base from J, with 14 bases between. The CDR3 totals 16 residues. The germline gives CDR1 SGDLS, CDR2 YYNGEE. The CDR3 region is CASSATVRGAKNIQYF. CDR3 coding DNA: TGTGCCAGCAGCGCGACGGTTCGGGGGGCCAAAAACATTCAGTACTTC.

The chain joins TRBV4-2 to TRBJ1-2; D may be TRBD1 (6 bases). In germline, CDR1 is LGHNA, CDR2 YNFKEQ. The germline V and J ends were trimmed by 4 bases and 1 base, with 13 bases remaining between them. CDR3 length equals 15 residues. As DNA, the CDR3 is TGTGCCAGCAGCCCGGCTGGGGGGCGTAACTATGGCTACACCTTC. It codes for CASSPAGGRNYGYTF.

Comments on this clone: Other DNA sequences from this sample encode an identical CDR3 as well. The chain combines TRBV2 with TRBJ2-5; tentatively, D is TRBD1 (6 bases). The V end was cut by 4 bases, the J end by 1 base, with 7 bases between. CDR1 is SNHLY and CDR2 is FYNNEI in the germline V gene. The CDR3 sequence is 13 residues long. CDR3 DNA: TGTGCCAGCAGTGGACAGGTCCAAGAGACCCAGTACTTC. Amino acids: CASSGQVQETQYF.